These 22 T cell receptor beta chains came from one sample sequenced in a study of sequential checkpoint blockade in melanoma. The table came from immunoSEQ multiplex PCR; TCRdb's copy has only in-frame clones and leaves some out. Among 13,000 or so clones listed, more than 45% were seen once. Regarding treatment: randomized to nivolumab then ipilimumab (arm A) or the reverse (arm B). This specimen consisted of CD8+ T cells sorted from blood (inferred from file names), obtained from a patient given nivolumab and ipilimumab in sequence. The receptors were gathered from a human donor with melanoma.

The chain is built from TRBV27 and TRBJ1-6, with D unresolved. The CDR3 consists of 17 residues. Germline loops: CDR1 MNHEY, CDR2 SMNVEV (reference sequence). Trimming left V 4 bases short and J 3 bases short, with 16 bases between. CDR3 protein: CASSSRTEPFYNSPLHF. The CDR3 region has the DNA TGTGCCAGCAGTTCTCGGACTGAGCCGTTCTATAATTCACCCCTCCACTTT.

This clone was found once. The chain carries TRBV7-9 and TRBJ1-2; 8 bases agree with TRBD1. Per germline, CDR1 SEHNR and CDR2 FQNEAQ (reference sequence). The junction had 2 bases not matched to a gene; V was cut back by 1 base and J by 4 bases. The CDR3 is made up of 14 amino acids. The chain's CDR3 is CASSLGQGIYGYTF. CDR3 in DNA: TGTGCCAGCAGCTTAGGACAGGGGATCTATGGCTACACCTTC. The complete variable domain, with remaining parts taken from reference TRBV7-9 and TRBJ1-2, reads DTGVSQNPRHKITKRGQNVTFRCDPISEHNRLYWYRQTLGQGPEFLTYFQNEAQLEKSRLLSDRFSAERPKGSFSTLEIQRTEQGDSAMYLCASSLGQGIYGYTFGSGTRLTVV.

The chain recombines TRBV29-1 with TRBJ1-2, with D perhaps TRBD1 (5 bases). CDR3 length equals 15 residues. The germline gives CDR1 SQVTM, CDR2 ANQGSEA. The V gene lost 0 bases and the J gene lost 3 bases, with 14 bases spanning the gap. Here the CDR3 DNA reads TGCAGCGTTGAAGAGTTCAGGGTGATTGACTATGGCTACACCTTC. This codes for CSVEEFRVIDYGYTF.

This clone was observed a few times. The chain combines TRBV5-5 with TRBJ2-7, with a tentative D call TRBD1 (5 bases). V dropped 4 bases and J dropped 7 bases, with 12 bases sitting between them. Germline V CDR1 and CDR2: SGHKS, YYEKEE (reference sequence). CDR3 length equals 12 residues. The CDR3 sequence is CASSQGLREQYF. In DNA, the CDR3 is TGTGCCAGCAGCCAGGGTCTGCGAGAGCAGTACTTC.

This chain joins TRBV25-1 and TRBJ2-7, with D possibly TRBD1 on 5 matching bases. V was trimmed by 2 bases and J by 1 base, leaving 6 bases between them. From germline, CDR1 is MGHDK and CDR2 SYGVNS. This CDR3 comprises 13 residues. The CDR3 loop reads CASSETGSYEQYF. CDR3 coding DNA: TGTGCCAGCAGTGAAACAGGTTCCTACGAGCAGTACTTC.

The gene calls are TRBV19 and TRBJ1-2, with D tentatively TRBD1 (6 bases). Per the germline V gene, CDR1 is LNHDA and CDR2 is SQIVND (reference sequence). Trimming removed 0 bases at V and 2 bases at J, with 10 bases between. CDR3 length equals 15 residues. The chain's CDR3 is CASSIEWTVNYGYTF. The CDR3 DNA reads as TGTGCCAGTAGTATAGAGTGGACAGTAAACTATGGCTACACCTTC.

In regard to this clone: This likely reflects a read error, since a far larger clone is one base away. The chain links TRBV5-6 to TRBJ1-3, with D perhaps matching TRBD1 (5 bases). CDR3 length equals 16 residues. In germline, CDR1 is SGHDT, CDR2 YYEEEE. The V end lost 2 bases, the J end lost 0 bases, and 12 bases lay between the germline ends. CDR3 sequence: CASSFDSQSSGNTIYF. CDR3 nucleotide sequence: TGTGCCAGCAGCTTCGACAGTCAGAGCTCTGGAAACACCATATATTTT.

This CDR3 is CSVEETGSNSPLHF. DNA for the CDR3: TGCAGCGTTGAAGAGACAGGGTCGAATTCACCCCTCCACTTT. The rearrangement links TRBV29-1 to TRBJ1-6; 7 bases line up with TRBD1. With V trimmed by 0 bases and J by 7 bases, 3 bases remained unmatched. CDR1 is SQVTM and CDR2 is ANQGSEA in the germline V gene. This CDR3 is 14 amino acids long.

The chain couples TRBV15 to TRBJ2-1; the D gene is possibly TRBD1 (6 bases). The CDR3 totals 14 residues. The V gene lost 2 bases and the J gene lost 8 bases, with 13 bases spanning the gap. Looked up from germline, CDR1 is LNHNV and CDR2 is YYDKDF (reference sequence). The CDR3 sequence: CATSRSRGRDEQFF. The CDR3 DNA reads TGTGCCACCAGCAGATCCAGGGGCCGGGATGAGCAGTTCTTC. Supplemented by reference TRBV15 and TRBJ2-1, the full variable domain reads DAMVIQNPRYQVTQFGKPVTLSCSQTLNHNVMYWYQQKSSQAPKLLFHYYDKDFNNEADTPDNFQSRRPNTSFCFLDIRSPGLGDTAMYLCATSRSRGRDEQFFGPGTRLTVL.

The chain is built from TRBV2 and TRBJ2-3, with 7 positions matching TRBD1. The CDR3 covers 15 residues. V lost 2 bases, J lost 0 bases, and 2 bases stayed unmatched. Germline CDR1 is SNHLY and CDR2 is FYNNEI. The CDR3, as DNA: TGTGCCAGCAGTGAATGGGGACAGAGCACAGATACGCAGTATTTT. Translating it yields CASSEWGQSTDTQYF.

The chain carries TRBV11-3 and TRBJ1-1; D not resolved. Deletions cut 5 bases from V and 1 base from J, with 11 bases between. The CDR3 runs to 14 residues. CDR1 is SGHNT, CDR2 YENEEA, per germline. CDR3 in DNA: TGTGCCAGCAGCCGCTGGGCCACGAACACTGAAGCTTTCTTT. This translates into CASSRWATNTEAFF.

J is TRBJ1-6 and V is TRBV28; 7 bases agree with TRBD1. The germline V gene has CDR1 MDHEN and CDR2 SYDVKM. The CDR3 contains 15 residues. V shed 8 bases and J 2 bases; nucleotides not matched to a gene: 6. The CDR3 DNA is TGTGCCAGCTCCACAGGGGTTGCCTATAATTCACCCCTCCACTTT. Protein product: CASSTGVAYNSPLHF. The whole variable domain, remainder taken from reference TRBV28 and TRBJ1-6, is DVKVTQSSRYLVKRTGEKVFLECVQDMDHENMFWYRQDPGLGLRLIYFSYDVKMKEKGDIPEGYSVSREKKERFSLILESASTNQTSMYLCASSTGVAYNSPLHFGNGTRLTVT.

This clone was counted a few times. Here the CDR3 DNA reads TGTGCCAGCAGCAATACAGGGAGGGGGAACACTGAAGCTTTCTTT. Its protein is CASSNTGRGNTEAFF. The rearrangement uses TRBV7-8 and TRBJ1-1; tentatively, D is TRBD1 (6 bases). The V and J ends lost 5 bases and 1 base respectively, with 14 bases between them. Germline CDR1 SGHVS, CDR2 FQNEAQ. This CDR3 is 15 amino acids long.

The sample holds a few counts of this clone. The CDR3 region is CASSLGQGRYFYEQYF. The CDR3 DNA reads as TGTGCCAGCAGCCTTGGACAGGGACGATACTTCTACGAGCAGTACTTC. The chain joins TRBV5-6 to TRBJ2-7, with 8 bases that match TRBD1. Germline V CDR1 and CDR2: SGHDT, YYEEEE. The CDR3 runs 16 residues. J was trimmed by 3 bases and V by 4 bases; bases with no gene match: 12. Using reference TRBV5-6 and TRBJ2-7 for the parts outside the CDR3, the full variable domain is DAGVTQSPTHLIKTRGQQVTLRCSPKSGHDTVSWYQQALGQGPQFIFQYYEEEERQRGNFPDRFSGHQFPNYSSELNVNALLLGDSALYLCASSLGQGRYFYEQYFGPGTRLTVT.

This clone is labeled as medium-sized. The chain has TRBV5-6 and TRBJ2-1; D is ambiguous. Trimming stripped 4 bases from V and 5 bases from J, with 10 bases between. The CDR3 has 13 amino acids. Germline V gene sequence: CDR1 SGHDT, CDR2 YYEEEE. CDR3 residues: CASSLFTDNEQFF. In DNA, the CDR3 is TGTGCCAGCAGCCTCTTCACGGACAATGAGCAGTTCTTC.

Within the sample, this clone is medium-sized. The chain recombines TRBV4-1 with TRBJ2-7; tentative D call: TRBD1 (6 bases). This CDR3 has 15 amino acids. The germline V and J ends were trimmed by 3 bases and 0 bases, with 12 bases remaining between them. Germline lookup yields CDR1 MGHRA and CDR2 YSYEKL. CDR3 sequence: CASSHGTQVSYEQYF. CDR3 DNA: TGCGCCAGCAGCCACGGGACACAGGTCTCCTACGAGCAGTACTTC.

The chain recombines TRBV6-1 with TRBJ2-3; D is unclear. The CDR3 has 13 residues. Trimming took 9 bases from V and 4 from J, leaving 14 bases between them. CDR1 and CDR2 from the germline V gene are MNHNS and SASEGT. CDR3 in DNA: TGTGCCAGTCGAGTAGTCGGTGCAGATACGCAGTATTTT. Translating gives CASRVVGADTQYF.

The J gene is TRBJ1-4, the V gene TRBV7-9; a weak D match, TRBD1 (5 bases). The CDR3 runs to 12 residues. V was trimmed by 10 bases and J by 8 bases, leaving 14 bases between them. CDR1 is SEHNR, CDR2 FQNEAQ, per germline (reference sequence). Here the CDR3 DNA reads TGTGCCACCCTTCTTGGGGGGGAAAAACTGTTTTTT. Translating it yields CATLLGGEKLFF.

A single count supports this clone. This rearrangement joins TRBV28 to TRBJ1-2; D is unclear. The germline V gene encodes CDR1 MDHEN and CDR2 SYDVKM. V lost 5 bases and J 4 bases, leaving 17 bases between the germline ends. There are 15 residues in the CDR3. The CDR3 nucleotides are TGTGCCAGCAGTCCTTGGACGGGGTCGGTCTATGGCTACACCTTC. It yields the protein CASSPWTGSVYGYTF.

The chain links TRBV5-4 to TRBJ1-2; 8 bases are a match to TRBD1. The CDR3 extends over 14 amino acids. Germline assignment: CDR1 SGHNT and CDR2 YYREEE (reference sequence). J lost 4 bases, V lost 5 bases, and 7 bases had no gene match. CDR3 nucleotides: TGTGCCAGCAGAAATCAGGGGGCAGTCTATGGCTACACCTTC. As protein: CASRNQGAVYGYTF.

The chain is built from TRBV19 and TRBJ2-1, with D possibly TRBD1 on 5 matching bases. Germline CDR1 LNHDA, CDR2 SQIVND (reference sequence). V was pared by 3 bases and J by 2 bases, with 17 bases between. This CDR3 spans 17 amino acids. CDR3 loop: CASSMGLSSLPYNEQFF. The DNA of the CDR3 is TGTGCCAGTAGTATGGGGCTTTCCTCCCTCCCCTACAATGAGCAGTTCTTC. The whole variable domain, filled in from reference TRBV19 and TRBJ2-1, reads DGGITQSPKYLFRKEGQNVTLSCEQNLNHDAMYWYRQDPGQGLRLIYYSQIVNDFQKGDIAEGYSVSREKKESFPLTVTSAQKNPTAFYLCASSMGLSSLPYNEQFFGPGTRLTVL.

This clone was counted between two and nine times. V is TRBV6-1 and J is TRBJ2-7; TRBD2 agrees at 10 bases. The CDR3 has 16 amino acids. Unmatched junction bases numbered 5, after V lost 1 base and J lost 2 bases. From germline, CDR1 is MNHNS and CDR2 SASEGT. CDR3 nucleotide sequence: TGTGCCAGCAGTGAAGGGTTAGCGGGGGGACCCTACGAGCAGTACTTC. It codes for CASSEGLAGGPYEQYF.